This is a list of T cell receptor beta chains from one sample in a study of blood T cell repertoires in COVID-19. The assay was immunoSEQ multiplex PCR, and TCRdb's table has in-frame clones only and misses some. The sample includes roughly 90,000 clones, over 75% of them seen just once. The specimen sequenced was peripheral blood. These TCRs come from a woman aged 70-85 years with acute or convalescent COVID-19. Both conserved end residues are trimmed from each CDR3.

V gene: TRBV5-1; J gene: TRBJ2-7; CDR3 protein: ASSLAARNRGNEQY
V gene: TRBV7-9; J gene: TRBJ1-1; CDR3 protein: ASNGGGEAF
V gene: TRBV19; J gene: TRBJ2-7; CDR3 protein: ASSINPGDYEQY
V gene: TRBV19; J gene: TRBJ1-1; CDR3 protein: ASRPYGTGMNTEAF
V gene: TRBV2; J gene: TRBJ1-6; CDR3 protein: ASSGQGDNSPLH
V gene: TRBV7-9; J gene: TRBJ2-1; CDR3 protein: ASSPLAGVSSYNEQF
V gene: TRBV5-1; J gene: TRBJ2-4; CDR3 protein: ASSLSGTGGYIQY
V gene: TRBV11-2; J gene: TRBJ2-7; CDR3 protein: ASSQNRGRQEQY
V gene: TRBV7-3; J gene: TRBJ2-5; CDR3 protein: ASSLTRSGGQETQY
V gene: TRBV5-1; J gene: TRBJ2-7; CDR3 protein: ASSLAQGGEQY
V gene: TRBV5-1; J gene: TRBJ2-1; CDR3 protein: ASSLLPHDQGPGNEQF
V gene: TRBV3-1/TRBV3-2; J gene: TRBJ1-1; CDR3 protein: ASSQMGGAEAF
V gene: TRBV6-5; J gene: TRBJ1-6; CDR3 protein: ASSQQPDAGSPLH
V gene: TRBV3-1/TRBV3-2; J gene: TRBJ1-6; CDR3 protein: ASSQDGGGSPLH
V gene: TRBV9; J gene: TRBJ2-7; CDR3 protein: ASSVVIAGGEQY
V gene: TRBV20-1; J gene: TRBJ1-1; CDR3 protein: SAAGRTEAF
V gene: TRBV4-1; J gene: TRBJ1-3; CDR3 protein: ASSLIPGSGNTIY
V gene: TRBV7-9; J gene: TRBJ2-7; CDR3 protein: ASSLGETSSQYEQY
V gene: TRBV3-1/TRBV3-2; J gene: TRBJ1-6; CDR3 protein: ASSQARSDNSPLH
V gene: TRBV5-1; J gene: TRBJ2-7; CDR3 protein: ASSLQPGVSPSYEQY
V gene: TRBV2; J gene: TRBJ2-1; CDR3 protein: ASIYYNEQF
V gene: TRBV2; J gene: TRBJ1-5; CDR3 protein: ASSEGTGRQPQH
V gene: TRBV7-2; J gene: TRBJ2-7; CDR3 protein: ASSHTGQVPYEQY
V gene: TRBV3-1/TRBV3-2; J gene: TRBJ1-2; CDR3 protein: ASNSHGRDAGYT
V gene: TRBV5-1; J gene: TRBJ1-3; CDR3 protein: ASSPSSGSVDTIY
V gene: TRBV5-4; J gene: TRBJ1-1; CDR3 protein: ASSPISDTTEAF
V gene: TRBV28; J gene: TRBJ1-2; CDR3 protein: ASTVPGTNYGYT